These 28 T cell receptor beta chains share one sample of origin, sequenced in a study of shared clonotypes between healthy human individuals. Assay: immunoSEQ multiplex PCR; the TCRdb copy retains only in-frame clones and omits some. Of approximately 1.9 million clones in the sample, around 93% were seen once. Only CD45RO-negative cells positively selected for CCR7 counted as naive CD8 cells, so terminally differentiated effector memory CD45RA+ cells were excluded. The sequenced sample was naive CD8+ T cells from PBMCs. The source of these receptors is a young man in good health. Some clones in this sample may be carry-over from other donors' samples.

A single count supports this clone. This chain joins TRBV7-3 and TRBJ2-1; 8 nucleotides agree with TRBD2. Trimming at V came to 5 bases and at J to 5 bases, leaving 14 bases not matched to a gene. This CDR3 comprises 17 residues. Germline loops: CDR1 SGHTA, CDR2 FQGTGA. Here the CDR3 DNA reads TGTGCCAGCAGCCCTCCGGGGGGGAGAAACTCTAACAATGAGCAGTTCTTC. Its translation is CASSPPGGRNSNNEQFF.

The chain couples TRBV6-5 to TRBJ2-3; 7 bases match TRBD2. The ends lost 6 bases at V and 4 bases at J; junction bases unmatched: 10. Germline V gene lookup returns CDR1 MNHEY and CDR2 SVGAGI. There are 15 residues in the CDR3. In DNA, the CDR3 is TGTGCCAGCAGCCGGGAGGCGAGATGGGCAGATACGCAGTATTTT. Translated: CASSREARWADTQYF.

The chain combines TRBV6-6 with TRBJ2-7, with 7 bases that match TRBD1. Trimming took 2 bases from V and 4 from J; bases not matched to a gene: 8. The CDR3 is 15 amino acids. Germline V CDR1 and CDR2: MNHNY, SVGAGI (reference sequence). The CDR3 DNA sequence: TGTGCCAGCAGTTACGGAGGACAGGCGGATTACGAGCAGTACTTC. Its translation is CASSYGGQADYEQYF.

V usage is TRBV28 and J usage is TRBJ2-7; D is possibly TRBD1 (6 bases). This CDR3 spans 15 amino acids. V dropped 6 bases and J dropped 0 bases, with 15 bases sitting between them. In germline, CDR1 is MDHEN, CDR2 SYDVKM. Written as DNA, the CDR3 is TGTGCCAGCAGAGTACAGGGTCCCTCCTCCTACGAGCAGTACTTC. This translates into CASRVQGPSSYEQYF.

V is TRBV5-1 and J is TRBJ2-7, with 8 bases identical to TRBD1. Germline assignment: CDR1 SGHRS and CDR2 YFSETQ. The CDR3 runs to 13 residues. Losses at the gene ends were 2 bases for V and 4 bases for J; bases not matched to a gene: 2. In nucleotides, the CDR3 is TGCGCCAGCAGCTTCGACAGGGGTTACGAGCAGTACTTC. Residues: CASSFDRGYEQYF.

This sequence joins TRBV9 and TRBJ2-7; 10 bases agree with TRBD1. Germline CDR1 reads SGDLS; CDR2 reads YYNGEE. V lost 0 bases and J lost 5; bases outside the gene matches: 5. The CDR3 contains 15 residues. The CDR3 region has the DNA TGTGCCAGCAGCGTAGCGGGGACAGGGGTCCACGAGCAGTACTTC. Its protein product is CASSVAGTGVHEQYF. The full variable domain, with the rest looked up from reference TRBV9 and TRBJ2-7, is DSGVTQTPKHLITATGQRVTLRCSPRSGDLSVYWYQQSLDQGLQFLIQYYNGEERAKGNILERFSAQQFPDLHSELNLSSLELGDSALYFCASSVAGTGVHEQYFGPGTRLTVT.

The V call is TRBV6-1, the J call TRBJ2-1; D remains ambiguous. The germline V and J ends were trimmed by 7 bases and 3 bases, with 13 bases remaining between them. Germline loops: CDR1 MNHNS, CDR2 SASEGT. The CDR3 runs 14 residues. The CDR3 region is CASKGRPHYNEQFF. The CDR3 coding sequence is TGTGCCAGCAAAGGAAGGCCACACTACAATGAGCAGTTCTTC.

CDR3 sequence reads: CASSLGPGSTYNEQFF. DNA of the CDR3: TGTGCCAGCAGCTTAGGACCGGGGTCGACCTACAATGAGCAGTTCTTC. The chain couples TRBV7-2 to TRBJ2-1, with D tentatively TRBD2 (5 bases). Trimming stripped 1 base from V and 2 bases from J, with 12 bases between. This CDR3 has 16 residues. Germline CDR1 and CDR2: SGHTA and FQGNSA.

The chain links TRBV7-6 to TRBJ2-7; D unclear. This CDR3 comprises 16 residues. The V and J ends lost 2 bases and 0 bases respectively, with 14 bases between them. Looked up from germline, CDR1 is SGHVS and CDR2 is FNYEAQ. The CDR3 bases are TGTGCCAGCAGCTTATCAGGACCCGAAAGCTCCTACGAGCAGTACTTC. It is translated as CASSLSGPESSYEQYF. The full variable domain, its missing parts supplied by reference TRBV7-6 and TRBJ2-7, is GAGVSQSPRYKVTKRGQDVALRCDPISGHVSLYWYRQALGQGPEFLTYFNYEAQQDKSGLPNDRFSAERPEGSISTLTIQRTEQRDSAMYRCASSLSGPESSYEQYFGPGTRLTVT.

CDR3 coding DNA: TGTGCCAGCACCCAGGACAGGATGACAGTCTCCTACAATGAGCAGTTCTTC. Translation gives CASTQDRMTVSYNEQFF. The chain recombines TRBV27 with TRBJ2-1; 7 nucleotides line up with TRBD1. CDR3 length: 17 amino acids. The V segment lost 7 bases and the J segment 0 bases; nucleotides outside the gene matches: 12. The germline V gene has CDR1 MNHEY and CDR2 SMNVEV (reference sequence).

In this sample, this clone turned up once. The chain carries TRBV21-1 and TRBJ1-1. TRBV21-1 represents a pseudogene. The CDR3 extends over 16 amino acids. CDR3 residues: CASSKPGYYMNTEAFF. In nucleotides, the CDR3 is TGTGCCAGCAGCAAGCCCGGCTACTACATGAACACTGAAGCTTTCTTT.

V and J are TRBV9 and TRBJ2-7; 11 nucleotides align to TRBD2. Losses at the gene ends were 0 bases for V and 0 bases for J; bases not matched to a gene: 2. The CDR3 covers 16 residues. The germline V gene encodes CDR1 SGDLS and CDR2 YYNGEE. CDR3 bases: TGTGCCAGCAGCGTAGGGACTAGCGGGTACTCCTACGAGCAGTACTTC. Translation: CASSVGTSGYSYEQYF.

The rearrangement uses TRBV28 and TRBJ2-7, with TRBD2 matching over 10 bases. This CDR3 has 20 amino acids. V trimming: 3 bases; J trimming: 2 bases; junction bases outside the gene matches: 19. Germline V gene data show CDR1 as MDHEN and CDR2 as SYDVKM. The CDR3 coding sequence is TGTGCCAGCAGTTTCCCAGGGGTGCTAGCGGGAGCCCCTTGGCCCTACGAGCAGTACTTC. Residues: CASSFPGVLAGAPWPYEQYF.

About this clone: Other DNA sequences from this sample encode an identical CDR3 as well. The V call is TRBV27, the J call TRBJ1-3; weak D call: TRBD1 (5 bases). Trimming left V 3 bases short and J 0 bases short, with 9 bases between. The CDR3 extends over 15 amino acids. From germline, CDR1 is MNHEY and CDR2 SMNVEV (reference sequence). The DNA of the CDR3 is TGTGCCAGCAGTTTGAGGGGCAGCTCTGGAAACACCATATATTTT. This codes for CASSLRGSSGNTIYF.

The rearrangement joins TRBV19 to TRBJ2-7; 10 bases are shared with TRBD2. J gave up 3 bases and V 1 base, and 6 bases lay outside the gene matches. The germline CDR1 and CDR2 sequences are LNHDA and SQIVND (reference sequence). This CDR3 spans 16 amino acids. The chain's CDR3 is CASSIGVGLADYEQYF. The DNA of the CDR3 is TGTGCCAGTAGTATAGGGGTCGGACTAGCGGACTACGAGCAGTACTTC.

This clone was recorded once. The chain recombines TRBV30 with TRBJ2-7; 8 nucleotides align to TRBD2. CDR3 size: 14 residues. Losses at the gene ends were 7 bases for V and 3 bases for J; bases not matched to a gene: 11. From germline, CDR1 is GTSNPN and CDR2 SVGIG (reference sequence). CDR3 amino acids: CASLHSGTNYEQYF. CDR3 coding DNA: TGTGCCTCTCTTCATAGCGGGACGAACTACGAGCAGTACTTC. The variable domain in full, with the rest retrieved from reference TRBV30 and TRBJ2-7, is SQTIHQWPATLVQPVGSPLSLECTVEGTSNPNLYWYRQAAGRGLQLLFYSVGIGQISSEVPQNLSASRPQDRQFILSSKKLLLSDSGFYLCASLHSGTNYEQYFGPGTRLTVT.

This chain uses TRBV5-4 with TRBJ2-1; TRBD2 matches 9 bases. Losses at the gene ends were 4 bases for V and 7 bases for J; bases not matched to a gene: 3. Per germline, CDR1 SGHNT and CDR2 YYREEE (reference sequence). CDR3 length: 13 residues. CDR3 region: CASSVGLANEQFF. CDR3 DNA: TGTGCCAGCAGCGTGGGACTAGCTAATGAGCAGTTCTTC.

V is TRBV11-1 and J is TRBJ2-7; the D gene is possibly TRBD2 (5 bases). The V gene's germline CDR1 is SGHAT and CDR2 FQDESV (reference sequence). V was cut by 5 bases and J by 3 bases, with 8 bases left in between. The CDR3 length is 12 residues. Written as DNA, the CDR3 is TGTGCCAGCAGCGTCGGAGGCTACGAGCAGTACTTC. Translating gives CASSVGGYEQYF.

This CDR3 is CASSILTGVGGNEQFF. CDR3 in DNA: TGTGCCAGCAGCATTCTGACAGGGGTCGGGGGCAATGAGCAGTTCTTC. The V and J genes are TRBV9 and TRBJ2-1, with 8 bases identical to TRBD1. Germline loops: CDR1 SGDLS, CDR2 YYNGEE. V shed 4 bases, J shed 6 bases, and the junction held 12 bases outside the gene matches. The length of the CDR3 is 16 residues.

This clone was picked up a small number of times. J is TRBJ1-2 and V is TRBV5-6, with D hard to call. CDR3 length: 11 residues. From germline, CDR1 is SGHDT and CDR2 YYEEEE. Trimming removed 4 bases at V and 7 bases at J, with 8 bases between. DNA for the CDR3: TGTGCCAGCAGCATGGGGTCTGGCTACACCTTC. Residues: CASSMGSGYTF.

The gene calls are TRBV28 and TRBJ1-2; no clear D. V lost 4 bases to trimming and J lost 4 bases, with 25 bases between them. The CDR3 sequence is 18 residues long. Germline V CDR1 and CDR2: MDHEN, SYDVKM. The CDR3 is CASSSVRAANWTTYGYTF. CDR3 in DNA: TGTGCCAGCAGTTCCGTCCGGGCAGCTAACTGGACGACCTATGGCTACACCTTC.

The chain joins TRBV29-1 to TRBJ1-4, with 7 bases fitting TRBD1. CDR1 SQVTM and CDR2 ANQGSEA come from the germline V gene. This CDR3 spans 15 amino acids. The trim removed 6 bases at V and 4 bases at J, leaving 11 bases unmatched. Here the CDR3 reads CSVLQGGGINEKLFF. The CDR3, as DNA: TGCAGCGTCCTCCAGGGGGGAGGGATTAATGAAAAACTGTTTTTT.

The rearrangement joins TRBV30 to TRBJ1-5; D is ambiguous. Trimming took 1 base from V and 5 from J, leaving 9 bases between them. The CDR3 runs 13 residues. Germline V gene sequence: CDR1 GTSNPN, CDR2 SVGIG (reference sequence). CDR3 sequence (DNA): TGTGCCTGGAGTGCAGGATGGGATCAGCCCCAGCATTTT. Translated: CAWSAGWDQPQHF.

The chain recombines TRBV28 with TRBJ2-7; D is possibly TRBD1 (5 bases). CDR3 length: 13 amino acids. Germline CDR1 reads MDHEN; CDR2 reads SYDVKM. The V end was cut by 7 bases, the J end by 2 bases, with 12 bases between. The DNA of the CDR3 is TGTGCCAGCATGGGGCAGAGTCCCTACGAGCAGTACTTC. Translation: CASMGQSPYEQYF.

This clone was observed once. The chain carries TRBV11-2 and TRBJ1-3; TRBD1 matches 8 bases. The CDR3 has 17 residues. V lost 5 bases, J lost 3 bases, and 12 bases stayed unmatched. Germline CDR1 is SGHAT and CDR2 is FQNNGV. The CDR3 DNA reads TGTGCCAGCAGCCCCGGGCCCCTCGGGACAGGTGGAAACACCATATATTTT. Residues: CASSPGPLGTGGNTIYF.

This chain joins TRBV7-9 and TRBJ2-5; D unclear. Between the trimmed V and J ends, which lost 6 bases and 1 base, there was a span of 6 bases. Germline CDR1 is SEHNR and CDR2 is FQNEAQ (reference sequence). The CDR3 has 12 residues. CDR3 protein: CASRTSQETQYF. The CDR3 DNA follows: TGTGCCAGCAGAACATCCCAAGAGACCCAGTACTTC.

Comments on this clone: Other nucleotide sequences in the sample specify the same CDR3. The V and J genes are TRBV9 and TRBJ2-7; 10 bases match TRBD1. Trimming at V came to 1 base and at J to 4 bases, leaving 2 bases not matched to a gene. This CDR3 has 14 residues. Germline CDR1 SGDLS, CDR2 YYNGEE. CDR3 loop: CASSVRDRGYEQYF. CDR3 DNA: TGTGCCAGCAGCGTACGGGACAGGGGTTACGAGCAGTACTTC.

The chain joins TRBV6-5 to TRBJ1-6, with 7 bases that match TRBD1. The CDR3 has 13 residues. V was clipped by 0 bases and J by 10 bases; unmatched bases: 0. CDR1 and CDR2 (germline): MNHEY, SVGAGI. Here the CDR3 DNA reads TGTGCCAGCAGTTACTCGGGACAGTCACCCCTCCACTTT. Protein sequence: CASSYSGQSPLHF.